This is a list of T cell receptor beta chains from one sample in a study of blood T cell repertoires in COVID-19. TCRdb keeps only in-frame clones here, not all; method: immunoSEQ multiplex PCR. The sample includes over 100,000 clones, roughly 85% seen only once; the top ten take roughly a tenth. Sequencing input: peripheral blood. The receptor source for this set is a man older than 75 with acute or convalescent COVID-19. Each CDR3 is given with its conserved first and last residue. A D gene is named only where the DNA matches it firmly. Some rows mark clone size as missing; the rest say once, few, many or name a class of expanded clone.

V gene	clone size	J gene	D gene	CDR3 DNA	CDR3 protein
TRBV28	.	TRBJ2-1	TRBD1	TGTGCCAGCCGGGACAGCACCCGAAATGAGCAGTTCTTC	CASRDSTRNEQFF
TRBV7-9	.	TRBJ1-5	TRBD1	TGTGCCAGCAGCTGGGGGACAGGGGAGAATCAGCCCCAGCATTTT	CASSWGTGENQPQHF
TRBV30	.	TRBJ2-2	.	TGTGCCTGGAGTGTTCGGCAGGGAGGTGCCGGGGAGCTGTTTTTT	CAWSVRQGGAGELFF
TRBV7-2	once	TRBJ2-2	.	TGTGCCAGCACCCGGGATCGACCGGGAACCGGGGAGCTGTTTTTT	CASTRDRPGTGELFF
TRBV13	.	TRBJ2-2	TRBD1	TGTGCCAGCAGCTTGAGGACAGGGGGCGCCCCCGGGGAGCTGTTTTTT	CASSLRTGGAPGELFF
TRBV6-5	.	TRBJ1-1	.	TGTGCCAGCAGGGTCGGTTCGGGTACTGAAGCTTTCTTT	CASRVGSGTEAFF
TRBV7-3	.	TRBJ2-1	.	TGTGCCAGCAGCTTTGGGGGGACCTACAATGAGCAGTTCTTC	CASSFGGTYNEQFF
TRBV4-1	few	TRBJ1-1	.	TGCGCCAGCAGCCAAGATCGAGAGTCGGTAGACACTGAAGCTTTCTTT	CASSQDRESVDTEAFF
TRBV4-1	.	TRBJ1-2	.	TGCGCCAGTCAAAGATTGGGAGGAGCCTCTGACAACTATGGCTACACCTTC	CASQRLGGASDNYGYTF
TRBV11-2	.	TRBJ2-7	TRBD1	TGTGCCAGCAGCTTAGCGGGCCGACAGGGGGCCTACGAGCAGTACTTC	CASSLAGRQGAYEQYF
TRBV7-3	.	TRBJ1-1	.	TGTGCCAGCAGACCGAACATGAACACTGAAGCTTTCTTT	CASRPNMNTEAFF
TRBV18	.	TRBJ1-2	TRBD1	TGTGCCAGCTCATCGGACAGGGCAGACTATGGCTACACCTTC	CASSSDRADYGYTF
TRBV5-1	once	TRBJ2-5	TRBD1	TGCGCCAGCAGCCCGGGACAGGGAGGACTCTTGGAGACCCAGTACTTC	CASSPGQGGLLETQYF
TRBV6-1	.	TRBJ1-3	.	TGTGCCAGCAGTGAAGAGACTTACTCTGGAAACACCATATATTTT	CASSEETYSGNTIYF
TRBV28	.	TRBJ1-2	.	TGTGCCAGCACCAGGACAGACGCGAACTATGGCTACACCTTC	CASTRTDANYGYTF
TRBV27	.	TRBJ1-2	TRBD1	TGTGCCAGCAAGACCGGGACAGGGGGCGGCTACACCTTC	CASKTGTGGGYTF
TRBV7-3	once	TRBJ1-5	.	TGTGCCAGCAGCAAACAGTCCGATCAGCCCCAGCATTTT	CASSKQSDQPQHF
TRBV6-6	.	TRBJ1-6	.	TGTGCCAGCACCCCCGGTGGTTCACCCCTCCACTTT	CASTPGGSPLHF
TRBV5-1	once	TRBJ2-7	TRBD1	TGCGCCAGCAGCTTGACCTTCGACAGGGCCTACGAGCAGTACTTC	CASSLTFDRAYEQYF
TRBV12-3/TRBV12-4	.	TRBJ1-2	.	TGTGCCAGCAGTTTCGGACAAAACTATGGCTACACCTTC	CASSFGQNYGYTF
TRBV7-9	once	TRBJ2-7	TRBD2	TGTGCCAGCAGCGCGGGACTAGCCCAGCAGTACTTC	CASSAGLAQQYF
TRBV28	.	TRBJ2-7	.	TGTGCCAGCAGTTTTTCGTTCGAGCAGTACTTC	CASSFSFEQYF